The entry below gives a single T cell receptor beta chain sequence along with its context. These data are taken from a study of cytomegalovirus exposure and HLA in healthy donors. Those who donated were healthy bone marrow donors. Both 60 Vbeta primers and 13 Jbeta primers went into the PCR. Profiling relied on immunoSEQ multiplex PCR, and the TCRdb table lists in-frame clones only, not all of them. The sample gives roughly 200,000 clones, approximately 80% of which show up once; around 0.52% is in the top ten. The CDR3 totals 14 residues. Germline assignment: CDR1 MNHEY and CDR2 SVGAGI. The germline V and J ends were trimmed by 6 bases and 5 bases, with 13 bases remaining between them.

The TCR comes from a woman aged 45-60 years in good health and CMV-seronegative. Sequencing used PBMCs. V is TRBV6-5 and J is TRBJ2-2; D is ambiguous. For the CDR3, the DNA is TGTGCCAGCAGGAAAGGTGGGCGAACCGGGGAGCTGTTTTTT. As protein: CASRKGGRTGELFF.